This entry features one T cell receptor (beta chain) sequence. The antigen remains unidentified. Per sorted-subset replicate PCR, input was about 180 ng DNA, representing around 28,000 T cell genomes. TCRdb keeps only in-frame clones here, not all; method: immunoSEQ multiplex PCR. In the table there are about 2.1 million clones, 85% to 95% of which are singletons. V lost 0 bases and J lost 4, with 10 bases in between. CDR1 and CDR2 from the germline V gene are SQVTM and ANQGSEA. This CDR3 contains 14 residues. The record originates from a study of shared clonotypes between healthy human individuals. The naive CD8 subset, CD45RO-negative cells positively selected for CCR7, excluded terminally differentiated effector memory CD45RA+ cells. Study-wide results and caveats: Blood was the sole source, and tissue repertoires probably differ. Measured sharing among donors was expected to vary with sequencing depth.

Sequencing used naive CD8+ T cells from PBMCs. The sequence was collected from a man younger than 35 in good health. Some clones in this sample may be carry-over from other donors' samples. The chain uses TRBV29-1 and TRBJ2-1, with D tentatively TRBD1 (6 bases). The CDR3 DNA reads as TGCAGCGTTGAAGACGGGACACGGTACAATGAGCAGTTCTTC. The encoded protein is CSVEDGTRYNEQFF.